The 5 T cell receptor beta chains reported below all come from one sample, sequenced in a study of spatial heterogeneity in lung cancer. The time point denotes: sample taken at primary tumor resection. Unsorted samples of tumor, nontumor lung or frozen PBMC had their whole RNA sequenced. TCRdb reanalysed the 5' RACE reads using MiXCR and keeps one entry per CDR3 protein. The table lists tens of thousands of distinct CDR3 sequences, less than 15% of them singletons. The sequenced sample was PBMCs, obtained at surgery. These receptors were obtained from a male donor with early-stage non-small cell lung cancer.

This clonotype appeared a few times. This chain uses TRBV6-1 with TRBJ2-1; a weak D match, TRBD1 (5 bases). The V end lost 1 base, the J end lost 5 bases, and 12 bases lay between the germline ends. CDR3 length: 15 amino acids. CDR1 is MNHNS, CDR2 SASEGT, per germline. Here the CDR3 reads CASSEDRYADNEQFF. The CDR3, as DNA: TGTGCCAGCAGTGAAGACAGGTATGCGGACAATGAGCAGTTCTTC.

The chain employs TRBV6-5 and TRBJ2-3, with a weak D call TRBD2 (5 bases). The CDR3 is 14 amino acids. V gave up 6 bases and J gave up 7 bases, with 17 bases separating them. Looked up from germline, CDR1 is MNHEY and CDR2 is SVGAGI. DNA for the CDR3: TGTGCCAGCAGGTCCCGAGGGAGTAAGAATACGCAGTATTTT. This codes for CASRSRGSKNTQYF.

This clonotype was picked up a small number of times. The chain links TRBV4-3 to TRBJ1-2; perhaps TRBD1 as D (6 bases). Germline loops: CDR1 LGHNA, CDR2 YSLEER. The V gene lost 2 bases and the J gene lost 4 bases, with 14 bases spanning the gap. The CDR3 is 15 amino acids. The CDR3 reads CASSQSRGQFYGYTF. The CDR3 nucleotides read TGCGCCAGCAGCCAAAGTCGTGGACAGTTCTATGGCTACACCTTC.

This clonotype has a handful of counts. V usage is TRBV20-1 and J usage is TRBJ2-1; 8 bases are shared with TRBD2. Germline CDR1 DFQATT, CDR2 SNEGSKA (reference sequence). CDR3 size: 13 residues. V lost 5 bases, J lost 2 bases, and 2 bases stayed unmatched. The CDR3 nucleotides are TGCAGTGCTGTGGGACTAGCCTACAATGAGCAGTTCTTC. The encoded protein is CSAVGLAYNEQFF.

This chain connects TRBV6-2 or TRBV6-3 to TRBJ1-1, with D unclear. Germline V gives CDR1 MNHEY, CDR2 SVGEGT. The CDR3 runs to 17 residues. Trimming left V 5 bases short and J 1 base short, with 20 bases between. Here the CDR3 DNA reads TGTGCCAGCAGTCCCACCCCTACGGACGGGGAGAACACTGAAGCTTTCTTT. Translated, it gives CASSPTPTDGENTEAFF.